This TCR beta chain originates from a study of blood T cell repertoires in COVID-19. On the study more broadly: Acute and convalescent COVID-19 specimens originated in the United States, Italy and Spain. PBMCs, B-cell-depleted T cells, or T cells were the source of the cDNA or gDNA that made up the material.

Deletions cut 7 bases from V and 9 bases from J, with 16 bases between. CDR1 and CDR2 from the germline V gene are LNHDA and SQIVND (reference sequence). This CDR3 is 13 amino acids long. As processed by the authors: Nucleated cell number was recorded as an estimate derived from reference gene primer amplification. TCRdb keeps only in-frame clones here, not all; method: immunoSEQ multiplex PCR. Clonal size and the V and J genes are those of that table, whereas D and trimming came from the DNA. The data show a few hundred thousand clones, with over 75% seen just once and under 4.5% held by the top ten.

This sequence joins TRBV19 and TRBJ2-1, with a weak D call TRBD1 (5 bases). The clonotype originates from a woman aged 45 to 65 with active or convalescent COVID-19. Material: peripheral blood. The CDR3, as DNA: TGTGCCAGTACCCCAAGGGGTCTCGGTGAGCAGTTCTTC. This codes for CASTPRGLGEQFF.